A single sample is the source of the 14 T cell receptor beta chains below, sequenced in a study of CD8 T cell repertoires and HIV-1 epitope variants. Which antigens these TCRs recognize remains unknown. Only in-frame clones appear in the TCRdb table, and some are missing; sequencing was by immunoSEQ multiplex PCR. The sample contains roughly 2,000 clones, about 72% of which appear only once. Material for sequencing was cultured CD8+ T cells derived from PBMCs. The receptors shown here come from a male donor with HIV.

The chain recombines TRBV28 with TRBJ2-5; D remains unclear. V dropped 6 bases and J dropped 2 bases, with 10 bases sitting between them. The CDR3 spans 13 residues. Germline CDR1 is MDHEN and CDR2 is SYDVKM. DNA for the CDR3: TGTGCCAGCAGCCCGGTAGGGCAAGAGACCCAGTACTTC. This gives the protein CASSPVGQETQYF.

The V and J genes are TRBV28 and TRBJ2-1, with 14 positions matching TRBD2. Germline CDR1 MDHEN, CDR2 SYDVKM. After removal of 7 bases from V and 6 bases from J, the junction contained 5 bases not matched to a gene. The CDR3 extends over 15 amino acids. This CDR3 is CASTRTSGRSNEQFF. CDR3 nucleotide sequence: TGTGCCAGCACCCGGACTAGCGGGAGGAGCAATGAGCAGTTCTTC.

The chain is built from TRBV7-2 and TRBJ2-7, with TRBD1 matching 12 bases. CDR3 length equals 14 residues. Germline V gives CDR1 SGHTA, CDR2 FQGNSA. Trimming removed 3 bases from V and 8 bases from J; junction bases left unmatched: 5. The CDR3 DNA follows: TGTGCCAGCAGCTTTGGGACAGGGGGCGGGCAGCAGTACTTC. This gives the protein CASSFGTGGGQQYF.

The chain is built from TRBV28 and TRBJ2-5; 13 positions match TRBD2. Germline V gives CDR1 MDHEN, CDR2 SYDVKM. The length of the CDR3 is 16 residues. V gave up 2 bases and J gave up 5 bases; unmatched junction bases: 5. The CDR3 loop is CASSLETSGGRETQYF. CDR3 sequence (DNA): TGTGCCAGCAGTTTAGAGACTAGCGGGGGGCGGGAGACCCAGTACTTC.

V usage is TRBV7-9 and J usage is TRBJ2-7; tentatively, D is TRBD1 (5 bases). V gave up 1 base and J gave up 5 bases, with 15 bases separating them. This CDR3 region has 15 residues. Germline V gives CDR1 SEHNR, CDR2 FQNEAQ (reference sequence). The CDR3 protein is CASSLGQSLFDEQYF. CDR3 nucleotide sequence: TGTGCCAGCAGCTTAGGACAGAGCCTATTTGACGAGCAGTACTTC.

The chain has TRBV6-5 and TRBJ1-5, with D hard to call. Trimming stripped 5 bases from V and 0 bases from J, with 11 bases between. The CDR3 covers 15 residues. Looked up from germline, CDR1 is MNHEY and CDR2 is SVGAGI. The CDR3 here is CASSRKPYSNQPQHF. CDR3 in DNA: TGTGCCAGCAGTCGGAAACCTTATAGCAATCAGCCCCAGCATTTT.

V usage is TRBV2 and J usage is TRBJ1-5; D might be TRBD1 (6 bases). This CDR3 has 14 amino acids. Trimming shortened V by 6 bases and J by 6 bases, and 15 bases separated the two germline ends. The germline gives CDR1 SNHLY, CDR2 FYNNEI. CDR3 sequence reads: CASRKQGMGQPQHF. The CDR3 DNA reads TGTGCCAGCAGGAAACAGGGCATGGGTCAGCCCCAGCATTTT.

The rearrangement uses TRBV27 and TRBJ2-7; TRBD1 agrees at 8 bases. Looked up from germline, CDR1 is MNHEY and CDR2 is SMNVEV (reference sequence). V was pared by 2 bases and J by 2 bases, with 2 bases of the junction left unmatched. The CDR3 runs 14 residues. CDR3 bases: TGTGCCAGCAGTTTAACAGGGGGGACCTACGAGCAGTACTTC. Its protein product is CASSLTGGTYEQYF.

CDR3 sequence reads: CASSLAGPGSPLHF. For the CDR3, the DNA is TGCGCCAGCAGCTTGGCCGGGCCGGGGTCACCCCTCCACTTT. The chain employs TRBV5-1 and TRBJ1-6; D uncertain. CDR1 is SGHRS and CDR2 is YFSETQ in the germline V gene. V lost 0 bases and J 10 bases, leaving 11 bases between the germline ends. The CDR3 spans 14 residues.

This chain links TRBV27 with TRBJ2-1; a possible D gene is TRBD2 (6 bases). V was trimmed by 3 bases and J by 0 bases, leaving 15 bases between them. The CDR3 length is 17 residues. CDR1 and CDR2 from the germline V gene are MNHEY and SMNVEV (reference sequence). DNA for the CDR3: TGTGCCAGCAGTTTGGGGGTCGCGCGGGGCTCCTACAATGAGCAGTTCTTC. Protein: CASSLGVARGSYNEQFF.

The rearrangement uses TRBV2 and TRBJ1-2, with 8 nucleotides matching TRBD1. J was trimmed by 8 bases and V by 6 bases; bases with no gene match: 11. The CDR3 has 14 amino acids. Germline-derived CDR1 and CDR2 are SNHLY and FYNNEI. In DNA, the CDR3 is TGTGCCAGCAGCCTAGGACAGGGACTGTTGGGCTACACCTTC. Protein product: CASSLGQGLLGYTF.

The rearrangement joins TRBV2 to TRBJ1-2; 12 nucleotides align to TRBD1. Germline-derived CDR1 and CDR2 are SNHLY and FYNNEI. This CDR3 contains 14 residues. V shed 6 bases and J 8 bases; nucleotides not matched to a gene: 7. CDR3 DNA: TGTGCCAGCAGCGACCGGGACAGGGGGCTCGGCTACACCTTC. As protein: CASSDRDRGLGYTF. The variable domain in full, with the rest retrieved from reference TRBV2 and TRBJ1-2, is EPEVTQTPSHQVTQMGQEVILRCVPISNHLYFYWYRQILGQKVEFLVSFYNNEISEKSEIFDDQFSVERPDGSNFTLKIRSTKLEDSAMYFCASSDRDRGLGYTFGSGTRLTVV.

This chain links TRBV29-1 with TRBJ2-7, with 11 nucleotides matching TRBD2. Germline lookup yields CDR1 SQVTM and CDR2 ANQGSEA. The CDR3 length is 15 residues. Trimming cost V 3 bases and J 2 bases; bases outside gene matches: 6. This chain's CDR3 is CSVDRLAGFAYEQYF. The CDR3 DNA reads as TGCAGCGTTGATCGACTAGCGGGGTTTGCCTACGAGCAGTACTTC.

The chain uses TRBV7-2 and TRBJ1-1; the D is unclear. Germline loops: CDR1 SGHTA, CDR2 FQGNSA. The CDR3 extends over 13 amino acids. V lost 5 bases and J 1 base, leaving 8 bases between the germline ends. In DNA form, the CDR3 reads TGTGCCAGCAGCGTCCGACCGAACACTGAAGCTTTCTTT. Protein: CASSVRPNTEAFF.